A single sample gave rise to the 10 T cell receptor beta chains below, sequenced in a study of blood T cells in healthy people across ages. It was with a sample-barcoded 5' primer and a J-beta primer mix that a second PCR of roughly 7 to 12 cycles was run. TCRdb independently ran MiXCR on the 5' RACE reads; one entry per CDR3 protein. The sample carries 1.5 million to 1.8 million distinct CDR3 sequences, around 40% recorded once. Source material: blood. The receptors were gathered from a woman aged 18-29 years in good health.

This rearrangement joins TRBV14 to TRBJ1-2, with D tentatively TRBD1 (5 bases). V shed 8 bases and J shed 4 bases, with 17 bases lying between them. The CDR3 totals 14 residues. Germline V gene sequence: CDR1 SGHDN, CDR2 FVKESK. The CDR3 spells CASFAQGELYGYTF. In DNA, the CDR3 is TGTGCCAGCTTTGCCCAGGGTGAACTCTATGGCTACACCTTC.

This clonotype turned up a few times. The rearrangement links TRBV9 to TRBJ1-5, with 7 bases fitting TRBD1. Germline trimming cut 4 bases from V and 4 bases from J; bases unmatched to any gene: 14. Germline lookup yields CDR1 SGDLS and CDR2 YYNGEE. This CDR3 comprises 17 residues. CDR3 residues: CASSPGDRQLHNQPQHF. CDR3 nucleotides: TGTGCCAGCAGCCCTGGGGACAGACAACTCCATAATCAGCCCCAGCATTTT.

This clonotype was seen more than once but under ten times. This chain links TRBV6-2 or TRBV6-3 with TRBJ2-1, with D possibly TRBD2 on 6 matching bases. In germline, CDR1 is MNHEY, CDR2 SVGEGT. V was shortened by 5 bases and J by 0 bases, with 17 bases between the two germline ends. The CDR3 is 17 amino acids. CDR3 region: CASSSPRTTSSYNEQFF. CDR3 DNA: TGTGCCAGCAGTAGCCCTCGGACTACGAGCTCCTACAATGAGCAGTTCTTC.

The rearrangement links TRBV5-1 to TRBJ2-1, with D maybe TRBD2 (5 bases). Germline V gene lookup returns CDR1 SGHRS and CDR2 YFSETQ. The CDR3 is 15 amino acids. Trimming removed 2 bases at V and 8 bases at J, with 17 bases between. The CDR3 here is CASSFTGERSDEQFF. In DNA form, the CDR3 reads TGCGCCAGCAGCTTTACTGGGGAGCGGTCGGATGAGCAGTTCTTC.

The J gene is TRBJ1-5, the V gene TRBV20-1, with 7 positions matching TRBD1. The CDR3 runs to 14 residues. The junction had 5 bases not matched to a gene; V was cut back by 3 bases and J by 3 bases. Germline CDR1 reads DFQATT; CDR2 reads SNEGSKA (reference sequence). The CDR3 loop reads CSARRRGLNQPQHF. The CDR3, as DNA: TGCAGTGCTAGGAGGAGGGGGCTCAATCAGCCCCAGCATTTT.

A note on this clonotype: A read error may be the cause here, since a much bigger clone is one base away. The chain is built from TRBV7-9 and TRBJ1-5; TRBD1 might be the D (5 bases). The germline V gene encodes CDR1 SEHNR and CDR2 FQNEAQ (reference sequence). The CDR3 covers 14 residues. Trimming removed 0 bases from V and 3 bases from J, with 6 bases in between. The CDR3 DNA follows: TGTGCCAGCAGCTTAGCCGGGGCCAATCAGCCCCAGCATTTT. Protein product: CASSLAGANQPQHF.

This clonotype appeared many times. V and J are TRBV4-3 and TRBJ2-7, with TRBD1 matching 10 bases. Germline V gene lookup returns CDR1 LGHNA and CDR2 YSLEER. V trimming: 0 bases; J trimming: 2 bases; junction bases outside the gene matches: 4. The CDR3 is made up of 16 amino acids. The CDR3 spells CASSQDLGTGAYEQYF. CDR3 in DNA: TGCGCCAGCAGCCAAGATCTGGGGACAGGGGCCTACGAGCAGTACTTC.

This clonotype came up a few times. The V call is TRBV27, the J call TRBJ1-4, with unresolved D. CDR3 length equals 14 residues. The V end was cut by 2 bases, the J end by 4 bases, with 8 bases between. The germline V gene encodes CDR1 MNHEY and CDR2 SMNVEV (reference sequence). Here the CDR3 DNA reads TGTGCCAGCAGTTTAGCTGGGGTTAATGAAAAACTGTTTTTT. This translates into CASSLAGVNEKLFF.

The rearrangement joins TRBV2 to TRBJ2-1; D gene ambiguous. The CDR3 extends over 12 amino acids. Trimming shortened V by 6 bases and J by 6 bases, and 9 bases separated the two germline ends. Germline V gene data show CDR1 as SNHLY and CDR2 as FYNNEI. CDR3 protein: CASRYLSNEQFF. CDR3 coding DNA: TGTGCCAGCAGATACTTGAGCAATGAGCAGTTCTTC. Together with reference TRBV2 and TRBJ2-1, the CDR3 gives the full variable domain: EPEVTQTPSHQVTQMGQEVILRCVPISNHLYFYWYRQILGQKVEFLVSFYNNEISEKSEIFDDQFSVERPDGSNFTLKIRSTKLEDSAMYFCASRYLSNEQFFGPGTRLTVL.

The chain links TRBV20-1 to TRBJ2-7, with D maybe TRBD1 (7 bases). Germline assignment: CDR1 DFQATT and CDR2 SNEGSKA (reference sequence). CDR3 length equals 14 residues. Trimming left V 6 bases short and J 0 bases short, with 15 bases between. Here the CDR3 reads CSADREASSYEQYF. Here the CDR3 DNA reads TGCAGTGCAGACAGGGAGGCGAGCTCCTACGAGCAGTACTTC.